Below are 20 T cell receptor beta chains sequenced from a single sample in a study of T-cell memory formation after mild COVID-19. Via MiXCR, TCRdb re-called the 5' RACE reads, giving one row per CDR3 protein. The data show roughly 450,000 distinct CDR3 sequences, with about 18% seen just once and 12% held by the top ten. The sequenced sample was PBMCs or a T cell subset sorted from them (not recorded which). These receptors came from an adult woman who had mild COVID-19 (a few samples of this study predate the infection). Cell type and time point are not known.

CDR3 sequence (DNA): TGTGCCAGCAGCACCTTAGCGGCTAGCACAGATACGCAGTATTTT. Residues: CASSTLAASTDTQYF. The chain is built from TRBV5-6 and TRBJ2-3, with TRBD2 as a possible D gene (6 bases). V lost 4 bases and J lost 0, with 12 bases in between. The germline V gene has CDR1 SGHDT and CDR2 YYEEEE. The CDR3 has 15 residues.

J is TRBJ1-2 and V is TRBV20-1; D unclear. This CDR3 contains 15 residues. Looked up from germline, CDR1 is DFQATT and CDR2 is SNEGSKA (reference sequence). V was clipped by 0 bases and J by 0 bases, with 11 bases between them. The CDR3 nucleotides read TGCAGTGCTAGAGATACAAGGGCAACTAACTATGGCTACACCTTC. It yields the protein CSARDTRATNYGYTF.

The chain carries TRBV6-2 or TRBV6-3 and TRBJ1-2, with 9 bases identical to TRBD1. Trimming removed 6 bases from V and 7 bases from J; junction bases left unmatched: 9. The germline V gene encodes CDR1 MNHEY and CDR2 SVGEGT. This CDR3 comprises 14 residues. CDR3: CASRPGQGFGGYTF. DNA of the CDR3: TGTGCCAGCAGACCGGGACAGGGATTCGGTGGCTACACCTTC.

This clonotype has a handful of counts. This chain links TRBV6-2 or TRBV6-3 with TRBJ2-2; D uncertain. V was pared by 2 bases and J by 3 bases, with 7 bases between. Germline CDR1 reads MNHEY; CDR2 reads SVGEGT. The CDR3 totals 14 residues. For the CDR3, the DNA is TGTGCCAGCAGTTACGGCCACCACACCGGGGAGCTGTTTTTT. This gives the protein CASSYGHHTGELFF.

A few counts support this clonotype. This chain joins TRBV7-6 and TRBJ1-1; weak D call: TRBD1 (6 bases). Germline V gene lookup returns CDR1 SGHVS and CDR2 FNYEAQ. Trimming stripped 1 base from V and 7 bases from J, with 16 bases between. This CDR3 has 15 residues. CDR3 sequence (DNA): TGTGCCAGCAGCTTAGGTAGGGGGGTCGGGGATGAAGCTTTCTTT. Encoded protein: CASSLGRGVGDEAFF.

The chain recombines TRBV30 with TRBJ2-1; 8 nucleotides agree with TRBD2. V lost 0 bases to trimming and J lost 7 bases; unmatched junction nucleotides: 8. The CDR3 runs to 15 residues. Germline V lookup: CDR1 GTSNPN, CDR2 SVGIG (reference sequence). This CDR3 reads CAWSVIPGGVNEQFF. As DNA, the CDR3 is TGTGCCTGGAGTGTAATACCGGGAGGGGTGAATGAGCAGTTCTTC.

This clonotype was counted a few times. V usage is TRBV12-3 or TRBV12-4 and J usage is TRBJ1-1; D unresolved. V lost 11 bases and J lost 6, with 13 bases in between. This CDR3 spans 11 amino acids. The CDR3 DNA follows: TGTGCCGTGCGGGTCATGGCTGAAGCTTTCTTT. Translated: CAVRVMAEAFF.

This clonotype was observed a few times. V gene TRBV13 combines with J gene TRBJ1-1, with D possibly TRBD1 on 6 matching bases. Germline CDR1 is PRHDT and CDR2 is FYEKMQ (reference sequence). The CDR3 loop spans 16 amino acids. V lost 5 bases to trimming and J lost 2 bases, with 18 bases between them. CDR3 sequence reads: CASSRILTGLNTEAFF. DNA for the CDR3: TGTGCCAGCAGCCGCATATTGACAGGCCTTAACACTGAAGCTTTCTTT. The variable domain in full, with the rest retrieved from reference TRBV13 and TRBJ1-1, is AAGVIQSPRHLIKEKRETATLKCYPIPRHDTVYWYQQGPGQDPQFLISFYEKMQSDKGSIPDRFSAQQFSDYHSELNMSSLELGDSALYFCASSRILTGLNTEAFFGQGTRLTVV.

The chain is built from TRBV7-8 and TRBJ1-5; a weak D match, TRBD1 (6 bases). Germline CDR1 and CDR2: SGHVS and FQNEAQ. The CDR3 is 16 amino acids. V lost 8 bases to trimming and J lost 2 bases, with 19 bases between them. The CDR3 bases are TGTGCCAGCGGCAAACACAGGGTAGGAGGCAATCAGCCCCAGCATTTT. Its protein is CASGKHRVGGNQPQHF. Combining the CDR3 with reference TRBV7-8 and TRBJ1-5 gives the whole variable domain GAGVSQSPRYKVAKRGQDVALRCDPISGHVSLFWYQQALGQGPEFLTYFQNEAQLDKSGLPSDRFFAERPEGSVSTLKIQRTQQEDSAVYLCASGKHRVGGNQPQHFGDGTRLSIL.

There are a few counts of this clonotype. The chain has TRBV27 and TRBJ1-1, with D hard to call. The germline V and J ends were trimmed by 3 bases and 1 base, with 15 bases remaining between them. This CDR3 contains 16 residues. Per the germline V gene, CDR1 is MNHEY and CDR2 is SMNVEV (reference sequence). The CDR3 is CASSFTAGYRNTEAFF. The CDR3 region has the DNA TGTGCCAGCAGTTTCACGGCAGGCTATAGGAACACTGAAGCTTTCTTT.

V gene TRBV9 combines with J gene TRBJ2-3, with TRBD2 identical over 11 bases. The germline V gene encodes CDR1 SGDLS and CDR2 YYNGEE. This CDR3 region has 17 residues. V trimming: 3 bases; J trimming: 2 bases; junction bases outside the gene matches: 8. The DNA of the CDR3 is TGTGCCAGCAGCGCCTACCTAGCGGGGGGACCCACAGATACGCAGTATTTT. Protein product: CASSAYLAGGPTDTQYF.

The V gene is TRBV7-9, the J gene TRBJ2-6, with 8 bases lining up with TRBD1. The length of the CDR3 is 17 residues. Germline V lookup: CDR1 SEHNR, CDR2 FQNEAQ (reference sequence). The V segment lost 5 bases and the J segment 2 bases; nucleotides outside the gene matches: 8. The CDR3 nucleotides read TGTGCCAGCAGCACCGGGACAGGAGCGCCTGGGGCCAACGTCCTGACTTTC. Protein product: CASSTGTGAPGANVLTF.

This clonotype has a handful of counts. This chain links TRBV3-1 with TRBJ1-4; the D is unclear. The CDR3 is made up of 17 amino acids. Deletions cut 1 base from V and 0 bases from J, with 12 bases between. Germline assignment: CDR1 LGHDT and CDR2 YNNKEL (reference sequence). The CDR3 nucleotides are TGTGCCAGCAGCCAAGGATACAGCGTTGCAACTAATGAAAAACTGTTTTTT. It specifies CASSQGYSVATNEKLFF.

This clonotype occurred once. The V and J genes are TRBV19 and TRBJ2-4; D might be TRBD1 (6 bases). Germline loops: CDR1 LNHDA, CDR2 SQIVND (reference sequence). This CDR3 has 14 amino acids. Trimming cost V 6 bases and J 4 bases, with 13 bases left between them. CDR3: CASSIGQRKNIQYF. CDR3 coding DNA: TGTGCCAGTAGCATCGGACAGAGGAAAAACATTCAGTACTTC.

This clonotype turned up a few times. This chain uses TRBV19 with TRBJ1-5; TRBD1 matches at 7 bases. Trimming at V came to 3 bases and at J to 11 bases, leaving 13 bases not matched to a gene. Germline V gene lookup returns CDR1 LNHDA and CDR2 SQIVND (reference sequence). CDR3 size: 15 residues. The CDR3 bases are TGTGCCAGTAGTATGGGAGGACAGGTCCGATCGGCCCAGCATTTT. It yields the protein CASSMGGQVRSAQHF.

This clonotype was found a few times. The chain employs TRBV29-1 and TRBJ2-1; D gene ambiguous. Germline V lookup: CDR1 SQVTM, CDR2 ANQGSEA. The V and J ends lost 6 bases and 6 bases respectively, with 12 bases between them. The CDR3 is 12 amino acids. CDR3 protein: CSVVNGVNEQFF. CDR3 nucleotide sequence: TGCAGCGTAGTGAACGGAGTCAATGAGCAGTTCTTC.

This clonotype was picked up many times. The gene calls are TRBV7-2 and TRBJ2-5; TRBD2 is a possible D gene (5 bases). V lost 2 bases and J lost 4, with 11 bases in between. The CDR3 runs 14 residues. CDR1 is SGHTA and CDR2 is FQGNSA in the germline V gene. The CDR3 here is CASSLSGSRETQYF. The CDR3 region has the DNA TGTGCCAGCAGCTTAAGCGGCAGTAGAGAGACCCAGTACTTC.

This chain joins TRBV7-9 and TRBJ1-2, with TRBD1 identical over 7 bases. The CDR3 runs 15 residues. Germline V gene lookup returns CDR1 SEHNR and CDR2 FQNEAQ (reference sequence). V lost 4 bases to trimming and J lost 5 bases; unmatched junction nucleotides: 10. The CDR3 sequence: CASSSKGTAFYGYTF. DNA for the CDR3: TGTGCCAGCAGCTCCAAAGGGACAGCTTTTTATGGCTACACCTTC.

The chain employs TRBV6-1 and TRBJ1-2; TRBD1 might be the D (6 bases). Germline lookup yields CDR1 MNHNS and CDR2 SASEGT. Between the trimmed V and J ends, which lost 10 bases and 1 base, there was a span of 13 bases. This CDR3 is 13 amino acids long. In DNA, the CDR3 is TGTGCCACCCGGACAGCTTATAACTATGGCTACACCTTC. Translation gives CATRTAYNYGYTF.

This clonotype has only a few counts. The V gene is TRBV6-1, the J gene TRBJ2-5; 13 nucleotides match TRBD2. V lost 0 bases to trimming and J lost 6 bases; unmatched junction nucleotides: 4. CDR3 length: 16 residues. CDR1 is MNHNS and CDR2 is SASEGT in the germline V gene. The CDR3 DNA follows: TGTGCCAGCAGTGAAGCCCCACTAGCGGGGGGGAAGACCCAGTACTTC. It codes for CASSEAPLAGGKTQYF.